The present TCR beta chain was sequenced within a study of cytomegalovirus exposure and HLA in healthy donors. The study's findings and limits: Roughly even sequencing depth across donors was the assumption behind the presence/absence analyses.

Germline CDR1 LNHDA, CDR2 SQIVND (reference sequence). The CDR3 contains 15 residues. Trimming removed 4 bases from V and 2 bases from J; junction bases left unmatched: 3. Comment on this clone: Its antigen remains unknown.

Vbeta (60) and Jbeta (13) primers were used in the PCR. Assay used: immunoSEQ multiplex PCR; TCRdb lists only in-frame clones, some missing. Found here are approximately 130,000 clones, around 70% of them singletons; the top ten hold about 3%. This rearrangement joins TRBV19 to TRBJ2-3; 10 bases fit TRBD1. The sequenced sample was PBMCs. This TCR derives from a human donor in good health. CDR3 residues: CASSTGQGDTDTQYF. The CDR3, as DNA: TGTGCCAGTAGTACCGGACAGGGGGACACAGATACGCAGTATTTT. The complete variable domain, with remaining parts taken from reference TRBV19 and TRBJ2-3, reads DGGITQSPKYLFRKEGQNVTLSCEQNLNHDAMYWYRQDPGQGLRLIYYSQIVNDFQKGDIAEGYSVSREKKESFPLTVTSAQKNPTAFYLCASSTGQGDTDTQYFGPGTRLTVL.